A single sample is the source of the 9 T cell receptor beta chains below, sequenced in a study of blood T cell repertoires in COVID-19 (dated by TCRdb to 2018 to 2021). Receptors were amplified or captured by the immunoSEQ multiplex PCR assay. TCRdb carries this immuneACCESS record with in-frame sequences only. Its versions omit some clonotypes, under half of them owing to an unresolved V gene in the studies checked, with the rest unexplained. For this sample there are 200,000 to 250,000 clones; 80% to 90% appear just once. The ten largest clones add up to around 5.5% of the sample. The specimen was peripheral blood. The receptors derive from a woman aged 55-69 years who had recovered from COVID-19.

This clone showed up just once. The chain couples TRBV6-2 or TRBV6-3 to TRBJ1-1, with D tentatively TRBD1 (5 bases). Trimming pared 2 bases from V and 8 bases from J, leaving 15 bases between. The germline V gene has CDR1 MNHEY and CDR2 SVGEGT. The CDR3 is made up of 14 amino acids. CDR3 DNA: TGTGCCAGCAGTTACGGTGTCAGGGCTCAAGAAGCTTTCTTT. This encodes CASSYGVRAQEAFF.

This chain connects TRBV6-1 to TRBJ2-7; D call uncertain. The CDR3 runs to 15 residues. V was pared by 3 bases and J by 3 bases, with 15 bases between. Germline-derived CDR1 and CDR2 are MNHNS and SASEGT. CDR3 region: CASSDVGQLLYEQYF. DNA of the CDR3: TGTGCCAGCAGTGATGTTGGTCAACTACTCTACGAGCAGTACTTC.

V usage is TRBV9 and J usage is TRBJ2-3, with D perhaps TRBD2 (7 bases). V dropped 3 bases and J dropped 2 bases, with 13 bases sitting between them. Germline CDR1 reads SGDLS; CDR2 reads YYNGEE. The CDR3 is made up of 15 amino acids. CDR3 in DNA: TGTGCCAGCAGCGCCTACGGGGGGCACACAGATACGCAGTATTTT. It yields the protein CASSAYGGHTDTQYF.

The rearrangement joins TRBV6-5 to TRBJ1-6, with D tentatively TRBD1 (6 bases). Per germline, CDR1 MNHEY and CDR2 SVGAGI. The germline V and J ends were trimmed by 0 bases and 2 bases, with 8 bases remaining between them. The CDR3 covers 16 residues. In nucleotides, the CDR3 is TGTGCCAGCAGTTACTCGGGACAAGCCTATAATTCACCCCTCCACTTT. Protein product: CASSYSGQAYNSPLHF.

This sequence joins TRBV5-1 and TRBJ1-3, with TRBD1 matching 7 bases. In germline, CDR1 is SGHRS, CDR2 YFSETQ. This CDR3 is 15 amino acids long. V was clipped by 2 bases and J by 1 base; unmatched bases: 3. This CDR3 is CASSLNRGSGNTIYF. CDR3 nucleotide sequence: TGCGCCAGCAGCTTAAACAGGGGTTCTGGAAACACCATATATTTT.

V gene TRBV7-9 combines with J gene TRBJ2-2, with 7 nucleotides matching TRBD1. In germline, CDR1 is SEHNR, CDR2 FQNEAQ (reference sequence). Trimming at V came to 1 base and at J to 3 bases, leaving 5 bases not matched to a gene. The CDR3 is made up of 16 amino acids. The CDR3 spells CASSLGPGTDTGELFF. In DNA form, the CDR3 reads TGTGCCAGCAGCTTAGGGCCCGGGACAGACACCGGGGAGCTGTTTTTT. The full variable domain, completed using reference TRBV7-9 and TRBJ2-2, is DTGVSQNPRHKITKRGQNVTFRCDPISEHNRLYWYRQTLGQGPEFLTYFQNEAQLEKSRLLSDRFSAERPKGSFSTLEIQRTEQGDSAMYLCASSLGPGTDTGELFFGEGSRLTVL.

This chain uses TRBV15 with TRBJ1-3; D unresolved. Germline loops: CDR1 LNHNV, CDR2 YYDKDF (reference sequence). Trimming took off 6 bases at V and 0 bases at J, with 6 bases between the two ends. The CDR3 has 13 amino acids. CDR3 sequence (DNA): TGTGCCACCAGGACAAGCTCTGGAAACACCATATATTTT. It translates to CATRTSSGNTIYF.

The J gene is TRBJ1-2, the V gene TRBV12-3 or TRBV12-4; a weak D match, TRBD1 (6 bases). The CDR3 is 13 residues long. Between the trimmed V and J ends, which lost 7 bases and 4 bases, there was a span of 13 bases. CDR3: CASNLGQRYGYTF. The CDR3, as DNA: TGTGCCAGCAACCTCGGACAGCGCTATGGCTACACCTTC.

Only a few counts were recorded for this clone. CDR3 DNA sequence: TGCGCCAGCAGCCCCAGCACGACAGGGAACTATGGCTACACCTTC. Amino acid sequence: CASSPSTTGNYGYTF. This chain uses TRBV5-1 with TRBJ1-2, with TRBD1 matching 7 bases. V lost 4 bases and J lost 2; bases outside the gene matches: 8. The CDR3 loop spans 15 amino acids. The V gene's germline CDR1 is SGHRS and CDR2 YFSETQ.